These T cell receptor beta chains were read from a single sample in a study of cytomegalovirus exposure and HLA in healthy donors. TCRdb's copy holds only in-frame clones and misses some; the assay was immunoSEQ multiplex PCR. The sample lists about 160,000 clones; about 80% were seen once. Sequencing used PBMCs. Every receptor here comes from a female donor in good health and CMV-seronegative. The CDR3 runs from the conserved cysteine through the conserved F or W. A D gene is named only where the DNA matches it firmly. Clone size is not always given. Where it is, it says once, few, many or a class for expanded clones.

TRBJ2-2,TRBD2,TRBV12-5,NA,CASGLQQGTRDGELFF,TGTGCTAGTGGTTTGCAGCAAGGGACTAGGGACGGGGAGCTGTTTTTT
TRBJ2-3,NA,TRBV9,NA,CASSVAGVTDTQYF,TGTGCCAGCAGCGTAGCGGGGGTAACAGATACGCAGTATTTT
TRBJ1-2,TRBD1,TRBV7-8,NA,CASSLTGGAGGNYGYTF,TGTGCCAGCAGCTTAACAGGGGGCGCTGGGGGAAACTATGGCTACACCTTC
TRBJ1-2,NA,TRBV18,NA,CASSGGGRANYGYTF,TGTGCCAGCTCCGGGGGAGGCCGAGCTAACTATGGCTACACCTTC
TRBJ1-4,TRBD1,TRBV30,few,CAWSLGQGREKLFF,TGTGCCTGGAGCCTCGGACAGGGAAGGGAAAAACTGTTTTTT
TRBJ1-1,NA,TRBV18,NA,CASSPGTRNTEAFF,TGTGCCAGCTCACCAGGGACACGGAACACTGAAGCTTTCTTT
TRBJ2-7,TRBD2,TRBV2,NA,CASSGAAGAGEQYF,TGTGCCAGCAGTGGAGCAGCGGGAGCTGGCGAGCAGTACTTC
TRBJ1-2,NA,TRBV30,NA,CAWWSGGWASNYGYTF,TGTGCCTGGTGGTCGGGGGGCTGGGCATCTAACTATGGCTACACCTTC
TRBJ2-3,NA,TRBV6-5,few,CASSYIPDTQYF,TGTGCCAGCAGTTACATCCCGGATACGCAGTATTTT
TRBJ2-7,TRBD1,TRBV5-1,NA,CASSRQGAINEQYF,TGCGCCAGCAGCCGGCAGGGGGCGATCAACGAGCAGTACTTC
TRBJ2-7,TRBD1,TRBV19,few,CASSRQGFSSYEQYF,TGTGCCAGTAGTAGACAGGGATTCAGCTCCTACGAGCAGTACTTC
TRBJ2-7,NA,TRBV11-2,NA,CASSLSTGSYEQYF,TGTGCCAGCAGCTTATCGACAGGTTCCTACGAGCAGTACTTC
TRBJ1-1,NA,TRBV10-3,NA,CAISGANTEAFF,TGTGCCATCAGCGGTGCGAACACTGAAGCTTTCTTT
TRBJ2-6,NA,TRBV5-1,NA,CASSLQVTGFFSGANVLTF,TGCGCCAGCAGCTTGCAAGTCACAGGTTTTTTCTCTGGGGCCAACGTCCTGACTTTC
TRBJ2-5,TRBD2,TRBV19,NA,CASSARGRETQYF,TGTGCCAGTAGTGCGCGGGGGAGAGAGACCCAGTACTTC
TRBJ2-1,TRBD2,TRBV5-4,NA,CASSPTSGSNEQFF,TGTGCCAGCAGCCCGACTAGCGGGAGCAATGAGCAGTTCTTC
TRBJ1-1,NA,TRBV30,NA,CAWSGQGTEAFF,TGTGCCTGGAGTGGGCAGGGGACAGAAGCTTTCTTT
TRBJ2-5,NA,TRBV30,NA,CAWTRLSGPSGTQYF,TGTGCCTGGACCAGGCTGAGCGGGCCTTCCGGGACCCAGTACTTC